Described below is a single T cell receptor beta chain sequence and its context. TCRdb reprocessed the 5' RACE reads; each CDR3 protein has one entry and no DNA is given. Its table records a few hundred thousand distinct CDR3 sequences. This sample stems from a study of monozygotic twins with inflammatory bowel disease. The CDR3 sequence is 16 residues long. Germline V gene data show CDR1 as SGHVS and CDR2 as FNYEAQ. Sequenced material: blood. The clonotype originates from a human donor with ulcerative colitis or Crohn's disease, or a healthy co-twin of an affected twin (not recorded which). This chain links TRBV7-6 with TRBJ1-4. The CDR3 here is CASSLKEFATNEKLFF.